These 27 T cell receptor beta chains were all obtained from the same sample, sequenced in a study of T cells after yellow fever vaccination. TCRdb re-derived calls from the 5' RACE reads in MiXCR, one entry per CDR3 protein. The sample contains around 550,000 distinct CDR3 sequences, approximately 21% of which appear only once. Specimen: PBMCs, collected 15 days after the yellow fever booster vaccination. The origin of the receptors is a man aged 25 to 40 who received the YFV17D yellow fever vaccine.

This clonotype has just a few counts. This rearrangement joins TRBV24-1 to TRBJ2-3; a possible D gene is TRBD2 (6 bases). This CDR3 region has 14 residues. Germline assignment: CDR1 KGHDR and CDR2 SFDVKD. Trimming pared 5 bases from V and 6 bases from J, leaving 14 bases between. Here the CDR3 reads CATSALGGADTQYF. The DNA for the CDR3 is TGTGCCACCAGTGCCCTAGGAGGGGCGGATACGCAGTATTTT.

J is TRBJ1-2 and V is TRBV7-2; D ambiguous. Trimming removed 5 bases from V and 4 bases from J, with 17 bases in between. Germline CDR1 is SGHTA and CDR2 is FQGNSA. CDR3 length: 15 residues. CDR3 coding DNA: TGTGCCAGCAGCGTCGGAAACGGGGTCGGCTATGGCTACACCTTC. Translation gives CASSVGNGVGYGYTF.

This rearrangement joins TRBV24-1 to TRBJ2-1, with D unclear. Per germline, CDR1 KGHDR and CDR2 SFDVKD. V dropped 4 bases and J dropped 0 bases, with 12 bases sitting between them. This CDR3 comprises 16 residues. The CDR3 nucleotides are TGTGCCACCAGTGAATTTCGGACGGGCTCCTACAATGAGCAGTTCTTC. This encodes CATSEFRTGSYNEQFF.

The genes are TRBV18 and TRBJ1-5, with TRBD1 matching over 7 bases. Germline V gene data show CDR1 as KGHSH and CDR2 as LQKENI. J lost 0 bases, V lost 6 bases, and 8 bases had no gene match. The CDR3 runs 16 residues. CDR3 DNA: TGTGCCAGCTCCCCGGGACAGACTTATAGCAATCAGCCCCAGCATTTT. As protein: CASSPGQTYSNQPQHF.

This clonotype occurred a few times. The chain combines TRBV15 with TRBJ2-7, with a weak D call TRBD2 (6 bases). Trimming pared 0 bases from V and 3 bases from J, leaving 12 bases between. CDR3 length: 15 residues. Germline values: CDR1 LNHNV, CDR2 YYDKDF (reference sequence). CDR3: CATSRDRGSGYEQYF. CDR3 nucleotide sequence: TGTGCCACCAGCAGAGATCGAGGTAGCGGCTACGAGCAGTACTTC. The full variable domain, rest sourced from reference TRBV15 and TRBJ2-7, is DAMVIQNPRYQVTQFGKPVTLSCSQTLNHNVMYWYQQKSSQAPKLLFHYYDKDFNNEADTPDNFQSRRPNTSFCFLDIRSPGLGDTAMYLCATSRDRGSGYEQYFGPGTRLTVT.

The CDR3 sequence is CACHRARGLTDTQYF. CDR3 bases: TGTGCCTGCCACAGGGCGCGTGGCTTGACAGATACGCAGTATTTT. The rearrangement uses TRBV30 and TRBJ2-3; a possible D gene is TRBD1 (6 bases). Trimming took 6 bases from V and 3 from J, leaving 19 bases between them. The CDR3 covers 15 residues. Germline V lookup: CDR1 GTSNPN, CDR2 SVGIG (reference sequence).

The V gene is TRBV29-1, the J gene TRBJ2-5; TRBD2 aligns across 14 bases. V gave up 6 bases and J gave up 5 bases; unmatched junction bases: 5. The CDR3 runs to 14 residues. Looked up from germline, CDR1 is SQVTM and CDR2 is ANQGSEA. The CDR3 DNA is TGCAGCGTAGAGGGACTAGCGGGAGTTGAGACCCAGTACTTC. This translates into CSVEGLAGVETQYF.

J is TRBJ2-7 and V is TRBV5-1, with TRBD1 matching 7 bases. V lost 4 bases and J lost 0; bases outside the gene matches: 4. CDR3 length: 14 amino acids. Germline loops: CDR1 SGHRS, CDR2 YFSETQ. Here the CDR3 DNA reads TGCGCCAGCAGCCCGGGACAGTTCTCCTACGAGCAGTACTTC. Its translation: CASSPGQFSYEQYF.

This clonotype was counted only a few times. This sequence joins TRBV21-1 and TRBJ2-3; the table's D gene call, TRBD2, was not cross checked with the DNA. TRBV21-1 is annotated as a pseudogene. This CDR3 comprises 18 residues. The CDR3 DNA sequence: TGTGCCAGCAGCAAAGATGCCCCCAGCGGGAAAGCCACAGATACGCAGTATTTT. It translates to CASSKDAPSGKATDTQYF.

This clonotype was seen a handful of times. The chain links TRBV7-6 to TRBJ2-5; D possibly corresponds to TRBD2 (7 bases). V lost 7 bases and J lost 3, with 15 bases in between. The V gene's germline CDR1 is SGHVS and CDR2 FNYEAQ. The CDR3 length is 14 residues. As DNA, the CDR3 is TGTGCCAGCACCAGGGGAGGGGCTAAAGAGACCCAGTACTTC. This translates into CASTRGGAKETQYF.

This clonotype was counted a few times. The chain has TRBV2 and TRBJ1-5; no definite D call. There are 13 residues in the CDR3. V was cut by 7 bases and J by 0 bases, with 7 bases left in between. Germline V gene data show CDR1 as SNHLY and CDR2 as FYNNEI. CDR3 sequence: CASNIISNQPQHF. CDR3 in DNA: TGTGCCAGCAATATTATTAGCAATCAGCCCCAGCATTTT.

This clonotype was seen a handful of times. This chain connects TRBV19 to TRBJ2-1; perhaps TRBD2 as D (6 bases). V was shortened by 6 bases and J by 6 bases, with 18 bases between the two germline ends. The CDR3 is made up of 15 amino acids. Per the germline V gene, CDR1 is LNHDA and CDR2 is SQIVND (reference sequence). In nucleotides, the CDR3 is TGTGCCAGTAGCGCCGCTCTAGCGACGATCAATGAGCAGTTCTTC. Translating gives CASSAALATINEQFF. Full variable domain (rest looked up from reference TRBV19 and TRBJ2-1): DGGITQSPKYLFRKEGQNVTLSCEQNLNHDAMYWYRQDPGQGLRLIYYSQIVNDFQKGDIAEGYSVSREKKESFPLTVTSAQKNPTAFYLCASSAALATINEQFFGPGTRLTVL.

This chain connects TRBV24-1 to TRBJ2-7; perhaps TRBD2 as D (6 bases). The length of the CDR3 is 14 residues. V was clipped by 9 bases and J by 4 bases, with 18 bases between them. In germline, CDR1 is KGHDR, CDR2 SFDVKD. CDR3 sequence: CATPTRGLVYEQYF. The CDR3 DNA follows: TGTGCCACCCCGACCCGGGGGTTGGTTTACGAGCAGTACTTC.

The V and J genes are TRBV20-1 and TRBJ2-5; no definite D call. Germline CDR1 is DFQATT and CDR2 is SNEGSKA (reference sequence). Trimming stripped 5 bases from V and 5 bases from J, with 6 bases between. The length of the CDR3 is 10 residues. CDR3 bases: TGCAGTGCTGAAAAGGAGACCCAGTACTTC. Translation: CSAEKETQYF.

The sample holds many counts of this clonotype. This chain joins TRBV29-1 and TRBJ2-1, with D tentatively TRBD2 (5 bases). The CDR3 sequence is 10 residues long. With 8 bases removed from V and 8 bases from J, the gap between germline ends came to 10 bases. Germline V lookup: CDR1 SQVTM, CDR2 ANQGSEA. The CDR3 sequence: CSPGLDEQFF. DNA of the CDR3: TGCAGCCCCGGACTTGATGAGCAGTTCTTC.

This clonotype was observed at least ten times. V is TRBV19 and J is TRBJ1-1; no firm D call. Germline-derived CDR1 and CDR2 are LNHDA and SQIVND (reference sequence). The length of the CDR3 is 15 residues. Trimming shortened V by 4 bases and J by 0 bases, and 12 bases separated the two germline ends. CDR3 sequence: CASSRGGSVNTEAFF. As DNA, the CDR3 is TGTGCCAGTAGTAGGGGAGGATCCGTGAACACTGAAGCTTTCTTT. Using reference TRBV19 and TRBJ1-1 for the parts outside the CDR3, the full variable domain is DGGITQSPKYLFRKEGQNVTLSCEQNLNHDAMYWYRQDPGQGLRLIYYSQIVNDFQKGDIAEGYSVSREKKESFPLTVTSAQKNPTAFYLCASSRGGSVNTEAFFGQGTRLTVV.

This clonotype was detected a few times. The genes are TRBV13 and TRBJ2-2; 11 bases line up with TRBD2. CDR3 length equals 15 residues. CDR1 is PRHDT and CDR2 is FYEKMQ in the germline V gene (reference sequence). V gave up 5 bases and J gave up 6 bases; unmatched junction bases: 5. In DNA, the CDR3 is TGTGCCAGCAGCAAAGGGACTAGCGGTCCCGGGGAGCTGTTTTTT. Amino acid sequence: CASSKGTSGPGELFF. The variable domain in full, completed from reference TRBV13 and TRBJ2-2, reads AAGVIQSPRHLIKEKRETATLKCYPIPRHDTVYWYQQGPGQDPQFLISFYEKMQSDKGSIPDRFSAQQFSDYHSELNMSSLELGDSALYFCASSKGTSGPGELFFGEGSRLTVL.

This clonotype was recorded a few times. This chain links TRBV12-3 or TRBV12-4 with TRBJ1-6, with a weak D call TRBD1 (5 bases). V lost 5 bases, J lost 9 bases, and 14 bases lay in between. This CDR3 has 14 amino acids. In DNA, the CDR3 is TGTGCCAGCAGTCAGGGACCTACCAGTTCACCCCTCCACTTT. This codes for CASSQGPTSSPLHF.

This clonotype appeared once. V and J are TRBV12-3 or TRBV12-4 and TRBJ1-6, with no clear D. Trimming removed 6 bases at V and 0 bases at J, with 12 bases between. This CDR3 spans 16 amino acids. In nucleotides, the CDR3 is TGTGCCAGCAGCCGGACCCCTCGCTCCTATAATTCACCCCTCCACTTT. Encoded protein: CASSRTPRSYNSPLHF.

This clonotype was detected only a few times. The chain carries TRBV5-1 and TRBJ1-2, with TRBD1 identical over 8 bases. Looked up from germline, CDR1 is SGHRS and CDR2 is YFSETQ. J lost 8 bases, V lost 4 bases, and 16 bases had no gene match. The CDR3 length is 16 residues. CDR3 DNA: TGCGCCAGCAGCACTGTGGGACAGGCCACGGGATCGGGCTACACCTTC. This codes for CASSTVGQATGSGYTF. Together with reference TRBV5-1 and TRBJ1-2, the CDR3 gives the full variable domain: KAGVTQTPRYLIKTRGQQVTLSCSPISGHRSVSWYQQTPGQGLQFLFEYFSETQRNKGNFPGRFSGRQFSNSRSEMNVSTLELGDSALYLCASSTVGQATGSGYTFGSGTRLTVV.

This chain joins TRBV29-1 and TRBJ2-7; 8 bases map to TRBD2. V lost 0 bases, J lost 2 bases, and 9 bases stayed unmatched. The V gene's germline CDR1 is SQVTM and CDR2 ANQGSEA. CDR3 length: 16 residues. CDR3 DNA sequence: TGCAGCGTTGAAGATAACCCCACTAGCGGAGCCTACGAGCAGTACTTC. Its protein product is CSVEDNPTSGAYEQYF.

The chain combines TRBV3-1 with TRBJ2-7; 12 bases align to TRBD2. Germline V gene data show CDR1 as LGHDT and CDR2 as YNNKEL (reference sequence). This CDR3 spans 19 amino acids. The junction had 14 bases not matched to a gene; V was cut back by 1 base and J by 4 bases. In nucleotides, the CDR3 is TGTGCCAGCAGCCAAGCCGGGACTAGCGGGCCTCGACGCCCTTACGAGCAGTACTTC. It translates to CASSQAGTSGPRRPYEQYF.

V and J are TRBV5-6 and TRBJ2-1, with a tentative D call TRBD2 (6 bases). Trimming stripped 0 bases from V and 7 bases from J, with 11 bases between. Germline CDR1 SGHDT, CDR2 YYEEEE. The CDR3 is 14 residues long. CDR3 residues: CASSLVSGTNEQFF. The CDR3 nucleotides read TGTGCCAGCAGCTTGGTTAGCGGAACTAATGAGCAGTTCTTC.

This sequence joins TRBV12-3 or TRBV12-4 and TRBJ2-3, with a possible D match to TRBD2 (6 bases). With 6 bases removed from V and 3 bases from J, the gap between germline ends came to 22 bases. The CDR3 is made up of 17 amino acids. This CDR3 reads CASRGSLLAIGTDTQYF. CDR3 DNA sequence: TGTGCCAGCAGGGGATCCCTACTAGCCATCGGGACAGATACGCAGTATTTT.

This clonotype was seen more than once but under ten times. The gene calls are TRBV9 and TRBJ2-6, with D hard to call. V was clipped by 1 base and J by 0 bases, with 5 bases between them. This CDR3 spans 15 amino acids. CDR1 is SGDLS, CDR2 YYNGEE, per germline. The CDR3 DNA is TGTGCCAGCAGCGTAAGGACCTCTGGGGCCAACGTCCTGACTTTC. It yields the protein CASSVRTSGANVLTF.

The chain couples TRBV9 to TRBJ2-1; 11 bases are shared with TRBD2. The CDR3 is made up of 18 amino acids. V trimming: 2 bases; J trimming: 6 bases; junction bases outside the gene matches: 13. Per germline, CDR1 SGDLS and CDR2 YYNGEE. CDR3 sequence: CASSVTPNPGLAANEQFF. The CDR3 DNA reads TGTGCCAGCAGCGTTACCCCGAACCCGGGACTAGCGGCCAATGAGCAGTTCTTC.

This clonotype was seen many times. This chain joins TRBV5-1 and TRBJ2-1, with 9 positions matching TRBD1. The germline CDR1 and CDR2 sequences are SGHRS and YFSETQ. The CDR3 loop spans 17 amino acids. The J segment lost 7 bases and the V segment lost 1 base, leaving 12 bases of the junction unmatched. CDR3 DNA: TGCGCCAGCAGCTTGACAGGGGGCCAACACGGTGGAAATGAGCAGTTCTTC. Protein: CASSLTGGQHGGNEQFF. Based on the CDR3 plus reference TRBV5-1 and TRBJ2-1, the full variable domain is KAGVTQTPRYLIKTRGQQVTLSCSPISGHRSVSWYQQTPGQGLQFLFEYFSETQRNKGNFPGRFSGRQFSNSRSEMNVSTLELGDSALYLCASSLTGGQHGGNEQFFGPGTRLTVL.